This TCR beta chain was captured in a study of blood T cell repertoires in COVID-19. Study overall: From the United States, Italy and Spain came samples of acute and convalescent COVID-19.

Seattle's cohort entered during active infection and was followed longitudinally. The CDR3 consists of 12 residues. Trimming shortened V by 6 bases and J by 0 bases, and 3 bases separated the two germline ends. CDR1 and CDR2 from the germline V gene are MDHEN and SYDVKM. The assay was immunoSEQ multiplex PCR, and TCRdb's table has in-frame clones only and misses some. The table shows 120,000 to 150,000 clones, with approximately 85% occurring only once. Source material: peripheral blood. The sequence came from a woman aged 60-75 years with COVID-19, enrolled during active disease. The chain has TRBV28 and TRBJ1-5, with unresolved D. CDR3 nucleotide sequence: TGTGCCAGCAGGTATAGCAATCAGCCCCAGCATTTT. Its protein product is CASRYSNQPQHF.